The 20 T cell receptor beta chains given below trace back to one sample, sequenced in a study of T cell responses to AZD1222 COVID-19 vaccine. TCRdb's table, derived via immunoSEQ multiplex PCR, lists solely in-frame clones and lacks some. The table lists more than 70,000 clones, around 90% of them singletons, with approximately 15% in the top ten. The starting material was peripheral blood, obtained on day 0 of AZD1222 vaccination. These receptors all stem from an adult in good health.

V and J are TRBV28 and TRBJ2-5, with 12 bases identical to TRBD1. There are 15 residues in the CDR3. V dropped 2 bases and J dropped 5; count of bases not matched to a gene: 3. Germline CDR1 MDHEN, CDR2 SYDVKM. For the CDR3, the DNA is TGTGCCAGCAGTTTAGGGGGACAGGGGGCTGAGACCCAGTACTTC. It yields the protein CASSLGGQGAETQYF.

The chain has TRBV5-1 and TRBJ2-2, with 10 bases fitting TRBD1. The germline V gene has CDR1 SGHRS and CDR2 YFSETQ. The CDR3 has 14 residues. Unmatched junction bases numbered 4, after V lost 5 bases and J lost 6 bases. CDR3 DNA: TGCGCCAGCAGTATGGGGACAGGGGCCGGGGAGCTGTTTTTT. As protein: CASSMGTGAGELFF.

J is TRBJ1-2 and V is TRBV6-6; 7 bases align to TRBD1. The CDR3 runs to 13 residues. The germline gives CDR1 MNHNY, CDR2 SVGAGI (reference sequence). Unmatched junction bases numbered 3, after V lost 6 bases and J lost 2 bases. DNA for the CDR3: TGTGCCAGCAGCAAACAGGGGAACTATGGCTACACCTTC. It translates to CASSKQGNYGYTF.

This clone has just one count. The chain links TRBV30 to TRBJ2-1; 10 nucleotides match TRBD2. CDR3 size: 12 residues. V shed 4 bases and J 7 bases; nucleotides not matched to a gene: 1. Germline CDR1 reads GTSNPN; CDR2 reads SVGIG (reference sequence). CDR3 sequence reads: CAWKLAGNEQFF. The CDR3 nucleotides read TGTGCCTGGAAACTAGCGGGGAATGAGCAGTTCTTC.

This clone has more than one count but fewer than ten. The chain employs TRBV11-3 and TRBJ2-7, with unresolved D. The CDR3 is 10 amino acids. Germline CDR1 SGHNT, CDR2 YENEEA. The CDR3 region has the DNA TGTGCTACCCCCAATTACGAGCAGTACTTC. This translates into CATPNYEQYF.

J is TRBJ1-2 and V is TRBV2; no firm D call. The CDR3 extends over 13 amino acids. Looked up from germline, CDR1 is SNHLY and CDR2 is FYNNEI. V was pared by 4 bases and J by 2 bases, with 8 bases between. CDR3 protein: CASSGRRNYGYTF. In nucleotides, the CDR3 is TGTGCCAGCAGTGGGAGACGGAACTATGGCTACACCTTC.

The CDR3 region is CASSRQGWETQYF. CDR3 nucleotide sequence: TGTGCCAGCTCACGACAGGGCTGGGAGACCCAGTACTTC. The chain recombines TRBV18 with TRBJ2-5; the match to TRBD1 covers 7 bases. Germline-derived CDR1 and CDR2 are KGHSH and LQKENI. J gave up 5 bases and V 4 bases, and 4 bases lay outside the gene matches. The CDR3 sequence is 13 residues long.

The chain couples TRBV5-1 to TRBJ2-3; TRBD1 agrees at 9 bases. The germline V gene has CDR1 SGHRS and CDR2 YFSETQ. V shed 4 bases and J 0 bases; nucleotides not matched to a gene: 6. The CDR3 has 16 residues. The CDR3 region is CASSLTGGTSTDTQYF. CDR3 bases: TGCGCCAGCAGCCTAACAGGGGGCACTAGCACAGATACGCAGTATTTT.

This chain uses TRBV19 with TRBJ1-2; unclear D gene. The ends were cut back, 4 bases at V and 4 bases at J, with 16 bases in the middle. Germline V gene lookup returns CDR1 LNHDA and CDR2 SQIVND (reference sequence). The CDR3 covers 15 residues. The CDR3 loop reads CASSNGRQVVYGYTF. CDR3 bases: TGTGCCAGTAGTAACGGTCGGCAGGTAGTCTATGGCTACACCTTC.

The chain combines TRBV6-6 with TRBJ1-5, with D possibly matching TRBD1 (5 bases). The CDR3 runs 19 residues. The V gene's germline CDR1 is MNHNY and CDR2 SVGAGI (reference sequence). Deletions cut 5 bases from V and 7 bases from J, with 30 bases between. The CDR3 is CASSPIPLFDGGEKQPQHF. The CDR3 DNA reads as TGTGCCAGCAGTCCGATACCACTATTCGACGGGGGGGAAAAACAGCCCCAGCATTTT.

The rearrangement links TRBV6-5 to TRBJ1-5; TRBD1 aligns across 7 bases. The V gene end was trimmed by 6 bases and the J gene end by 7 bases; junction bases not matched to a gene: 12. The CDR3 is made up of 15 amino acids. Germline assignment: CDR1 MNHEY and CDR2 SVGAGI. CDR3 protein: CASSGGQVYSQPQHF. CDR3 DNA: TGTGCCAGCAGCGGCGGACAGGTCTATTCGCAGCCCCAGCATTTT.

Details on this clone: An end of the junction does not agree with germline; a read error may underlie this. The CDR3 here is CASSLGVDRDYYGYTF. The CDR3 bases are TGTGCCAGCAGTTTGGGGGTCGACCGGGACTACTATGGCTACACCTTC. J is TRBJ1-2 and V is TRBV5-4; TRBD1 is a possible D gene (5 bases). This CDR3 has 16 residues. Germline V gene data show CDR1 as SGHNT and CDR2 as YYREEE (reference sequence).

The chain employs TRBV3-1 (or the pseudogene TRBV3-2) and TRBJ1-1; TRBD1 matches 10 bases. Germline CDR1 LGHDT, CDR2 YNNKEL (reference sequence). V lost 4 bases, J lost 1 base, and 3 bases stayed unmatched. The CDR3 is made up of 15 amino acids. CDR3 bases: TGTGCCAGCAGCCGACAGGGGGCCCCGAACACTGAAGCTTTCTTT. It specifies CASSRQGAPNTEAFF.

This clone was seen a handful of times. The chain couples TRBV24-1 to TRBJ2-7, with D perhaps matching TRBD1 or TRBD2 (6 bases each). The germline V gene has CDR1 KGHDR and CDR2 SFDVKD. V was trimmed by 4 bases and J by 4 bases, leaving 25 bases between them. This CDR3 is built from 18 residues. The CDR3 nucleotides read TGTGCCACCAGTGAAAGGCAGGGGACCTCTAGCGCGTGTTACGAGCAGTACTTC. It translates to CATSERQGTSSACYEQYF.

The V and J genes are TRBV30 and TRBJ1-5; D is unclear. Looked up from germline, CDR1 is GTSNPN and CDR2 is SVGIG (reference sequence). V lost 5 bases, J lost 3 bases, and 14 bases lay in between. The CDR3 has 14 residues. CDR3 in DNA: TGTGCCTGGCGAGGGATAGGGAACAATCAGCCCCAGCATTTT. Its protein product is CAWRGIGNNQPQHF.

This chain joins TRBV19 and TRBJ1-1; TRBD1 matches 8 bases. The junction had 7 bases not matched to a gene; V was cut back by 4 bases and J by 0 bases. The CDR3 has 16 amino acids. The germline V gene encodes CDR1 LNHDA and CDR2 SQIVND (reference sequence). The CDR3 DNA reads as TGTGCCAGTAGTACCAGACAGGGGCGCATGAACACTGAAGCTTTCTTT. Translating it yields CASSTRQGRMNTEAFF.

The J gene is TRBJ2-5, the V gene TRBV28; D may match TRBD1 or TRBD2 (5 bases each). V was cut by 6 bases and J by 0 bases, with 11 bases left in between. This CDR3 spans 14 amino acids. Germline CDR1 MDHEN, CDR2 SYDVKM. The CDR3 spells CASSPGTDQETQYF. The CDR3, as DNA: TGTGCCAGCAGCCCAGGGACGGACCAAGAGACCCAGTACTTC. Filled out from reference TRBV28 and TRBJ2-5, the complete variable domain reads DVKVTQSSRYLVKRTGEKVFLECVQDMDHENMFWYRQDPGLGLRLIYFSYDVKMKEKGDIPEGYSVSREKKERFSLILESASTNQTSMYLCASSPGTDQETQYFGPGTRLLVL.

The chain carries TRBV5-6 and TRBJ1-4; no definite D call. The CDR3 spans 15 residues. With 4 bases removed from V and 7 bases from J, the gap between germline ends came to 17 bases. Germline V lookup: CDR1 SGHDT, CDR2 YYEEEE. The CDR3: CASSPRRMGVEKLFF. Here the CDR3 DNA reads TGTGCCAGCAGCCCCCGGCGCATGGGCGTTGAAAAACTGTTTTTT.

This sequence joins TRBV28 and TRBJ2-7; a weak D match, TRBD2 (5 bases). V lost 6 bases and J lost 3, with 15 bases in between. Germline V gene data show CDR1 as MDHEN and CDR2 as SYDVKM. The CDR3 is 14 residues long. CDR3 bases: TGTGCCAGCAGCACAGAGGTCCGGGGCTACGAGCAGTACTTC. Protein: CASSTEVRGYEQYF.

As regards this clone: The sample carries other DNA sequences with the same CDR3. The gene calls are TRBV9 and TRBJ1-4; TRBD1 is a possible D gene (6 bases). The CDR3 covers 15 residues. V gave up 3 bases and J gave up 3 bases, with 12 bases separating them. Germline V gene lookup returns CDR1 SGDLS and CDR2 YYNGEE. This chain's CDR3 is CASSAQGLANEKLFF. The CDR3 DNA is TGTGCCAGCAGCGCCCAGGGGTTGGCTAATGAAAAACTGTTTTTT.